This TCR beta chain was recorded in a study of technical replicates of blood from a few donors. Germline lookup yields CDR1 SGHRS and CDR2 YFSETQ. The length of the CDR3 is 17 residues. Deletions cut 4 bases from V and 0 bases from J, with 17 bases between. TCRdb's copy holds only in-frame clones and misses some; the assay was immunoSEQ multiplex PCR. The profile shows approximately 82,000 clones, 94% of them singletons. The sequencing input was T cells isolated from PBMCs. The sequence was collected from a human donor in good health. This chain connects TRBV5-1 to TRBJ1-3; possibly TRBD1 for D (5 bases). The DNA for the CDR3 is TGCGCCAGCAGCGGGGGGATGAACGGCCGCTCTGGAAACACCATATATTTT. This gives the protein CASSGGMNGRSGNTIYF.